The table lists the clone carrying this T cell receptor beta chain with a few counts. Its antigen is still unknown. This record belongs to a study of response to subunit inactivated influenza vaccine. The CDR3 contains 15 residues. Trimming left V 4 bases short and J 6 bases short, with 16 bases between. Germline V gene lookup returns CDR1 ENHRY and CDR2 SYGVKD. Study results and caveats: Few new T cells, the authors suggested, are recruited by each seasonal influenza vaccination.

TCRdb passed the RT-PCR reads through MiXCR, listing each CDR3 protein once. The sample gives about 570,000 distinct CDR3 sequences, roughly 10% of which show up once; about a tenth is in the top ten. This sequence originates from a middle-aged man who received an inactivated influenza vaccine. V gene TRBV10-3 combines with J gene TRBJ2-1, with D maybe TRBD1 (8 bases). The sample was PBMCs from blood, taken on the day of vaccination. The CDR3 protein is CAISVLDREGNEQFF. The CDR3 bases are TGTGCCATCAGTGTTTTGGACAGGGAGGGCAATGAGCAGTTCTTC.